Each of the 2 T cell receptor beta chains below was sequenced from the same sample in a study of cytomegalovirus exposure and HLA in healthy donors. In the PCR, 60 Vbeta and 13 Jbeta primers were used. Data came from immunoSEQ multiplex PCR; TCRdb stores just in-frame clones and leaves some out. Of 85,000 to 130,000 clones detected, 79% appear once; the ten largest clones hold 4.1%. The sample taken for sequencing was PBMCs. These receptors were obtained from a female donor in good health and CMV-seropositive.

The CDR3 protein is CASSVMRNTEAFF. The DNA for the CDR3 is TGTGCCAGCAGTGTTATGAGGAACACTGAAGCTTTCTTT. This chain uses TRBV6-4 with TRBJ1-1; D is undetermined. The germline V and J ends were trimmed by 4 bases and 1 base, with 7 bases remaining between them. Germline V gene data show CDR1 as MRHNA and CDR2 as SNTAGT. The CDR3 length is 13 residues.

This CDR3 reads CASSIMLAGIYEQYF. CDR3 nucleotides: TGTGCCAGTAGTATAATGCTAGCGGGCATCTACGAGCAGTACTTC. J is TRBJ2-7 and V is TRBV19; 8 positions match TRBD2. V dropped 2 bases and J dropped 3; count of bases not matched to a gene: 6. This CDR3 comprises 15 residues. Germline loops: CDR1 LNHDA, CDR2 SQIVND (reference sequence).